This TCR beta chain is from a study of graft-versus-host responses after intestinal transplantation. Study overall: Those transplanted obtained multivisceral, liver-intestinal, or isolated intestinal grafts. Every transplant recipient was induced with anti-thymocyte globulin, then maintained on tacrolimus and steroids for around 3 years. The study's findings and limits: Allograft clonal ratios (graft-versus-host to host-versus-graft) were high in patients who had graft-donor T cell macrochimerism. Recipient-marrow GvH clones were detected, some having first appeared in ileum or blood.

Note on this clone: As yet, its antigen is unknown.

V lost 7 bases and J lost 6, with 15 bases in between. The CDR3 loop spans 14 amino acids. The germline gives CDR1 MNHEY, CDR2 SVGAGI. Data came from immunoSEQ multiplex PCR; TCRdb stores just in-frame clones and leaves some out. In the table there are over 80,000 clones, 86% of which are singletons. Sequenced here: PBMCs, sampled 255 days after intestinal transplant. The TCR comes from a human patient who received an intestinal transplant, so some T cells may come from the graft donor. This chain connects TRBV6-5 to TRBJ2-2, with D perhaps matching TRBD1 or TRBD2 (6 bases each). CDR3 residues: CASTYSGEAGELFF. CDR3 bases: TGTGCCAGCACGTACTCAGGGGAGGCCGGGGAGCTGTTTTTT.